This paragraph reports one TCR beta chain. TCRdb redid the calling of the 5' RACE reads with MiXCR, one entry per CDR3 protein. The sample yields almost 600,000 distinct CDR3 sequences, approximately 15% seen once. This sample is part of a study of T cells after yellow fever vaccination. Trimming cost V 4 bases and J 7 bases, with 14 bases left between them. The V gene's germline CDR1 is MGHDK and CDR2 SYGVNS. CDR3 length: 13 residues. The source material was PBMCs, sampled on the day of the yellow fever booster vaccination. The V call is TRBV25-1, the J call TRBJ2-7; a possible D gene is TRBD1 (6 bases). The receptor was derived from a man aged 25 to 45 who received the YFV17D yellow fever vaccine. The CDR3 nucleotides read TGTGCCAGCAGTGCGGACAGACGAGGGGAGCAGTACTTC. Encoded protein: CASSADRRGEQYF.